A selection of T cell receptor beta chains follows, all from one sample in a study of blood T cell repertoires in COVID-19. Libraries were prepared by immunoSEQ multiplex PCR; TCRdb keeps only in-frame clonotypes and omits some of them. Among tens of thousands of clones, about 74% were seen once, and the ten largest hold 16%. Sequencing used peripheral blood. The receptor set was obtained from a human donor in a cohort sampled during active COVID-19. The CDR3 runs from the conserved cysteine through the conserved F or W. The D gene is left open where the match is weak. Only some rows state a clone size, as once, few, many or a class for expanded clones.

CASQPLAGGYNEQFF,TGTGCCAGCCAACCACTAGCGGGGGGTTACAATGAGCAGTTCTTC,TRBJ2-1,TRBV2,TRBD2,.
CASSSRRLGRIMNTEAFF,TGTGCCAGCAGCTCCCGACGTCTGGGGCGGATTATGAACACTGAAGCTTTCTTT,TRBJ1-1,TRBV7-8,.,.
CASLSTNEQFF,TGTGCCAGCCTTAGCACCAATGAGCAGTTCTTC,TRBJ2-1,TRBV28,.,.
CASSRPGQGNTEAFF,TGTGCCAGCAGCCGTCCGGGACAGGGGAACACTGAAGCTTTCTTT,TRBJ1-1,TRBV5-6,TRBD1,.
CASGAGGLGEKLFF,TGTGCCAGCGGAGCAGGGGGCCTCGGTGAAAAACTGTTTTTT,TRBJ1-4,TRBV18,TRBD1,.
CASSLEGPSGNTIYF,TGTGCCAGCAGTTTGGAGGGACCCTCTGGAAACACCATATATTTT,TRBJ1-3,TRBV28,.,few
CASSFTGTGWYSEAFF,TGTGCCAGCAGTTTTACCGGTACAGGGTGGTATTCTGAAGCTTTCTTT,TRBJ1-1,TRBV6-5,.,.
CASSFFEGSYEQYF,TGTGCCAGCAGTTTCTTCGAGGGATCCTACGAGCAGTACTTC,TRBJ2-7,TRBV28,.,few
CASSYSSGSSYNEQFF,TGTGCCAGCAGTTACTCTAGCGGAAGTTCCTACAATGAGCAGTTCTTC,TRBJ2-1,TRBV6-6,.,.
CASRPTGRTDTQYF,TGTGCCAGCAGACCGACAGGGCGCACAGATACGCAGTATTTT,TRBJ2-3,TRBV7-9,TRBD1,.
CAGGTASGRSTYEQYF,TGTGCCGGAGGGACAGCTAGCGGGAGGTCCACCTACGAGCAGTACTTC,TRBJ2-7,TRBV7-9,TRBD2,.
CASSPLANSYEQYF,TGTGCCAGCAGCCCACTAGCGAACTCCTACGAGCAGTACTTC,TRBJ2-7,TRBV5-4,TRBD2,.
CASSVAGTRNYGYTF,TGTGCCAGCAGCGTTGCTGGGACACGGAACTATGGCTACACCTTC,TRBJ1-2,TRBV9,.,.
CASREGQSDNYGYTF,TGTGCCAGTAGGGAAGGACAGTCTGATAACTATGGCTACACCTTC,TRBJ1-2,TRBV19,.,.
CASSISGQGTAFF,TGTGCCAGTAGTATCTCGGGACAGGGGACAGCTTTCTTT,TRBJ1-1,TRBV19,TRBD1,.
CASSPLAGGGEQYF,TGCGCCAGCAGCCCCCTAGCGGGAGGGGGTGAGCAGTACTTC,TRBJ2-7,TRBV5-1,TRBD2,.
CASSADTLNTEAFF,TGCGCCAGCAGCGCGGACACGTTGAACACTGAAGCTTTCTTT,TRBJ1-1,TRBV5-1,.,.
CASSLERGHKPQHF,TGTGCCAGCAGCTTAGAAAGGGGGCACAAGCCCCAGCATTTT,TRBJ1-5,TRBV7-2,TRBD1,many
CASGRQGALAKNIQYF,TGTGCCAGCGGGCGTCAGGGGGCTCTAGCCAAAAACATTCAGTACTTC,TRBJ2-4,TRBV2,TRBD1,.
CASSPGGRSGYTF,TGTGCCAGCAGTCCCGGTGGTAGGAGTGGCTACACCTTC,TRBJ1-2,TRBV6-5,.,once
CASTASVNSPLHF,TGTGCCAGCACGGCCAGCGTAAATTCACCCCTCCACTTT,TRBJ1-6,TRBV2,.,.
CASSKQGEYYNSPLHF,TGTGCCAGCAGTAAACAGGGGGAATACTATAATTCACCCCTCCACTTT,TRBJ1-6,TRBV7-8,TRBD1,few
CASSSGLAGGEQFF,TGTGCCAGCAGCTCCGGACTAGCGGGAGGTGAGCAGTTCTTC,TRBJ2-1,TRBV11-3,TRBD2,.
CASSQGIRQTNYEQYF,TGTGCCAGCAGCCAAGGAATTCGGCAGACAAACTACGAGCAGTACTTC,TRBJ2-7,TRBV3-1/TRBV3-2,.,once
CASSAGVRAGNTIYF,TGTGCCAGCAGTGCGGGGGTCAGGGCTGGAAACACCATATATTTT,TRBJ1-3,TRBV9,.,few
CASSPSRGSNEQFF,TGTGCCAGCTCCCCCTCCCGGGGGTCTAATGAGCAGTTCTTC,TRBJ2-1,TRBV18,.,few
CACSGRANHGELFF,TGTGCCTGTAGCGGGAGGGCCAATCACGGGGAGCTGTTTTTT,TRBJ2-2,TRBV30,TRBD2,few
CASSLVPGGRETQYF,TGCGCCAGCAGCTTGGTGCCGGGGGGCAGGGAGACCCAGTACTTC,TRBJ2-5,TRBV5-1,.,.
CASSLDPTSGGVDTQYF,TGCGCCAGCAGCTTGGACCCGACTAGCGGGGGGGTAGATACGCAGTATTTT,TRBJ2-3,TRBV5-1,TRBD2,once
CASSYSQGMLINYGYTF,TGTGCCAGCAGTTACTCGCAGGGGATGCTAATTAACTATGGCTACACCTTC,TRBJ1-2,TRBV6-2/TRBV6-3,.,.
CASTLQPITGTDTQYF,TGTGCCAGCACCCTGCAGCCCATTACAGGCACAGATACGCAGTATTTT,TRBJ2-3,TRBV28,.,.
CATSSGGFGNEQFF,TGTGCCACCAGTAGTGGGGGGTTTGGCAATGAGCAGTTCTTC,TRBJ2-1,TRBV24-1,.,.
CASSPRGASSGRNF,TGTGCCAGCAGCCCCAGGGGGGCCAGTAGCGGGAGAAACTTC,TRBJ2-7,TRBV3-1/TRBV3-2,TRBD2,.
CASSLFGQGNHAQYF,TGTGCCAGCAGTTTGTTTGGACAGGGGAATCATGCCCAGTACTTC,TRBJ2-5,TRBV28,TRBD1,.
CASSTSLFVYSNQPQHF,TGTGCCAGTAGTACGTCCCTATTTGTTTATAGCAATCAGCCCCAGCATTTT,TRBJ1-5,TRBV19,.,.
CASSVAGTGAVAFF,TGCGCCAGCAGCGTTGCCGGGACAGGGGCCGTAGCTTTCTTT,TRBJ1-1,TRBV5-1,TRBD1,.
CASSSPRQPINEQFF,TGTGCCAGCAGCTCCCCCCGACAGCCGATTAATGAGCAGTTCTTC,TRBJ2-1,TRBV7-8,.,.
CASSLTGATEKLFF,TGTGCCAGCAGCTTAACGGGGGCAACAGAAAAACTGTTTTTT,TRBJ1-4,TRBV7-3,.,.
CASSETGRSQMGDTQYF,TGTGCCAGTAGCGAGACAGGGCGTAGTCAGATGGGTGATACGCAGTATTTT,TRBJ2-3,TRBV19,TRBD1,few
CASSLDGTGSGYTF,TGTGCCAGCAGCTTGGATGGGACAGGGAGTGGCTACACCTTC,TRBJ1-2,TRBV5-4,TRBD1,.
CASSLGGGRDNQPQHF,TGTGCCAGCAGCTTGGGAGGGGGCAGGGACAATCAGCCCCAGCATTTT,TRBJ1-5,TRBV5-5,TRBD1,.